Below, 20 T cell receptor beta chains from the same sample are listed, as sequenced in a study of shared clonotypes between healthy human individuals. Clones were read by immunoSEQ multiplex PCR, and TCRdb kept only the in-frame ones, dropping some. The sample has fewer than 2.5 million clones, over 85% seen once; the top ten hold approximately 0.37%. The material sequenced was naive CD4+ T cells from PBMCs. Subset described: CD45RA+ positively selected. The receptors were sampled from a man in his late teens or twenties in good health. Some clones in this sample may be carry-over from other donors' samples.

Points on this clone: Germline is not matched at one junction end, which may reflect a read error. The rearrangement joins TRBV20-1 to TRBJ2-7; no reliable D call. This CDR3 comprises 11 residues. Germline lookup yields CDR1 DFQATT and CDR2 SNEGSKA (reference sequence). The CDR3 nucleotides read TGCAGTGCTAGTCTCTCCCACGAGCAGTACTTC. As protein: CSASLSHEQYF.

The chain uses TRBV19 and TRBJ1-1; D gene unclear. This CDR3 is 13 amino acids long. Deletions cut 6 bases from V and 4 bases from J, with 12 bases between. CDR1 is LNHDA, CDR2 SQIVND, per germline (reference sequence). CDR3 region: CASSGLGGTEAFF. As DNA, the CDR3 is TGTGCCAGTAGCGGGCTGGGAGGCACTGAAGCTTTCTTT.

V and J are TRBV5-1 and TRBJ2-1; 10 bases fit TRBD1. Trimming at V came to 2 bases and at J to 3 bases, leaving 26 bases not matched to a gene. This CDR3 region has 23 residues. Germline V gives CDR1 SGHRS, CDR2 YFSETQ. The CDR3 is CASSFGPGQGLLTSATLYNEQFF. Here the CDR3 DNA reads TGCGCCAGCAGCTTTGGACCGGGACAGGGGCTCCTAACTAGCGCAACCCTCTACAATGAGCAGTTCTTC.

Points on this clone: The sample holds other DNA sequences that translate to the same CDR3. The chain is built from TRBV30 and TRBJ1-5, with D uncertain. This CDR3 region has 13 residues. Looked up from germline, CDR1 is GTSNPN and CDR2 is SVGIG (reference sequence). V lost 0 bases and J 4 bases, leaving 7 bases between the germline ends. DNA for the CDR3: TGTGCCTGGAGTGTACGTGGTAATCAGCCCCAGCATTTT. It codes for CAWSVRGNQPQHF.

A few counts support this clone. The chain has TRBV5-1 and TRBJ2-1; the match to TRBD2 covers 10 bases. CDR3 length: 15 residues. The germline V gene encodes CDR1 SGHRS and CDR2 YFSETQ. With V trimmed by 1 base and J by 5 bases, 3 bases remained unmatched. The CDR3 sequence: CASSLLAGDNNEQFF. CDR3 in DNA: TGCGCCAGCAGCTTGCTAGCGGGAGACAACAATGAGCAGTTCTTC. Full variable domain (rest looked up from reference TRBV5-1 and TRBJ2-1): KAGVTQTPRYLIKTRGQQVTLSCSPISGHRSVSWYQQTPGQGLQFLFEYFSETQRNKGNFPGRFSGRQFSNSRSEMNVSTLELGDSALYLCASSLLAGDNNEQFFGPGTRLTVL.

To note about this clone: Other DNA sequences in the sample encode the same CDR3. V and J are TRBV2 and TRBJ1-3; D remains unclear. In germline, CDR1 is SNHLY, CDR2 FYNNEI. This CDR3 comprises 14 residues. The V and J ends lost 4 bases and 0 bases respectively, with 7 bases between them. The CDR3 DNA is TGTGCCAGCAGTGGGCAGAACTCTGGAAACACCATATATTTT. Its translation: CASSGQNSGNTIYF. The whole variable domain, remainder taken from reference TRBV2 and TRBJ1-3, is EPEVTQTPSHQVTQMGQEVILRCVPISNHLYFYWYRQILGQKVEFLVSFYNNEISEKSEIFDDQFSVERPDGSNFTLKIRSTKLEDSAMYFCASSGQNSGNTIYFGEGSWLTVV.

Concerning this clone: A read error may produce the germline difference seen at one junction end. The rearrangement joins TRBV18 to TRBJ1-4; 8 positions match TRBD1. The length of the CDR3 is 14 residues. Per germline, CDR1 KGHSH and CDR2 LQKENI. The CDR3 region is CASSPAAGGPIWVF. CDR3 sequence (DNA): TGTGCCAGCTCACCAGCGGCAGGGGGCCCTATATGGGTTTTT. Filled out from reference TRBV18 and TRBJ1-4, the complete variable domain reads NAGVMQNPRHLVRRRGQEARLRCSPMKGHSHVYWYRQLPEEGLKFMVYLQKENIIDESGMPKERFSAEFPKEGPSILRIQQVVRGDSAAYFCASSPAAGGPIWVFGSGTQLSVL.

Note on this clone: Different DNA sequences within this sample yield the same CDR3. This sequence joins TRBV5-1 and TRBJ2-3, with D tentatively TRBD2 (5 bases). The V and J ends lost 1 base and 0 bases respectively, with 9 bases between them. The CDR3 totals 15 residues. CDR1 SGHRS and CDR2 YFSETQ come from the germline V gene. The CDR3 sequence: CASSLLAGSTDTQYF. CDR3 DNA: TGCGCCAGCAGCTTGCTCGCGGGTAGCACAGATACGCAGTATTTT.

This chain uses TRBV28 with TRBJ1-2; D gene uncertain. This CDR3 is 13 amino acids long. Germline loops: CDR1 MDHEN, CDR2 SYDVKM. Trimming took off 1 base at V and 6 bases at J, with 9 bases between the two ends. The DNA of the CDR3 is TGTGCCAGCAGTTTATTATTGGCTAATGGCTACACCTTC. Its translation is CASSLLLANGYTF.

A word on this clone: The sample carries other DNA sequences with the same CDR3. The CDR3 coding sequence is TGCGCCAGCAGCGCCCAGGGATACGAGCAGTACTTC. This translates into CASSAQGYEQYF. The rearrangement joins TRBV5-1 to TRBJ2-7, with D possibly TRBD1 on 5 matching bases. V lost 4 bases to trimming and J lost 4 bases, with 9 bases between them. The germline V gene has CDR1 SGHRS and CDR2 YFSETQ. The CDR3 is 12 residues long.

This clone was recorded a few times. For the CDR3, the DNA is TGCGCCAGCAGCCAAGTACAGGGTAGGTACACTGAAGCTTTCTTT. This encodes CASSQVQGRYTEAFF. The chain has TRBV4-1 and TRBJ1-1, with D perhaps matching TRBD1 (6 bases). The germline V gene has CDR1 MGHRA and CDR2 YSYEKL. Trimming removed 1 base from V and 3 bases from J, with 12 bases in between. The CDR3 sequence is 15 residues long.

Concerning this clone itself: Other DNA sequences in the sample encode the same CDR3. V and J are TRBV27 and TRBJ2-7, with D possibly TRBD2 on 6 matching bases. Between the trimmed V and J ends, which lost 3 bases and 4 bases, there was a span of 13 bases. CDR3 length: 14 amino acids. Germline assignment: CDR1 MNHEY and CDR2 SMNVEV (reference sequence). CDR3 coding DNA: TGTGCCAGCAGTTTGGCGGGGAGCTCGTACGAGCAGTACTTC. It translates to CASSLAGSSYEQYF.

This chain joins TRBV2 and TRBJ2-1, with 12 nucleotides matching TRBD2. This CDR3 contains 17 residues. CDR1 is SNHLY and CDR2 is FYNNEI in the germline V gene. Trimming took 7 bases from V and 9 from J; bases not matched to a gene: 16. The CDR3 region is CASTQSPSSGRGLEQFF. The CDR3 DNA is TGTGCCAGCACCCAATCCCCCTCTAGCGGGAGGGGGCTTGAGCAGTTCTTC.

For this clone: Other DNA sequences within the sample encode an identical CDR3. The chain links TRBV2 to TRBJ2-1; D ambiguous. The germline V and J ends were trimmed by 6 bases and 4 bases, with 4 bases remaining between them. Germline CDR1 SNHLY, CDR2 FYNNEI. CDR3 length: 11 residues. The CDR3 DNA is TGTGCCAGCAGGGTATACAATGAGCAGTTCTTC. Amino acid sequence: CASRVYNEQFF.

The rearrangement joins TRBV18 to TRBJ1-2; the match to TRBD1 covers 7 bases. The CDR3 is 15 amino acids. The V gene end was trimmed by 3 bases and the J gene end by 7 bases; junction bases not matched to a gene: 11. CDR1 and CDR2 (germline): KGHSH, LQKENI. The CDR3 DNA is TGTGCCAGCTCACCGCTTCAGACAGGGAGGGTTGGCTACACCTTC. It codes for CASSPLQTGRVGYTF.

This chain's CDR3 is CASSTQKTRSYSGANVLTF. The CDR3 coding sequence is TGTGCCAGCAGCACCCAAAAAACCAGAAGTTACTCTGGGGCCAACGTCCTGACTTTC. This sequence joins TRBV7-9 and TRBJ2-6; D gene uncertain. Germline loops: CDR1 SEHNR, CDR2 FQNEAQ (reference sequence). Trimming pared 5 bases from V and 0 bases from J, leaving 20 bases between. The CDR3 has 19 amino acids.

The CDR3 DNA reads as TGCAGCGTTGAAGGAGCAGGTAGTCGGGGTGAGCAGTTCTTC. Residues: CSVEGAGSRGEQFF. This chain uses TRBV29-1 with TRBJ2-1, with D perhaps matching TRBD2 (5 bases). Germline CDR1 reads SQVTM; CDR2 reads ANQGSEA. This CDR3 spans 14 amino acids. Trimming removed 1 base from V and 9 bases from J, with 16 bases in between.

The chain couples TRBV28 to TRBJ1-2; D remains unclear. Germline CDR1 MDHEN, CDR2 SYDVKM. The CDR3 contains 13 residues. Trimming pared 9 bases from V and 4 bases from J, leaving 15 bases between. The CDR3 DNA is TGTGCCAGTCGGGTACACGGCGCCTATGGCTACACCTTC. Translating gives CASRVHGAYGYTF.

In its sample, this clone was seen a few times. The gene calls are TRBV27 and TRBJ1-1; D is unresolved. Trimming took off 5 bases at V and 1 base at J, with 14 bases between the two ends. Germline V gene sequence: CDR1 MNHEY, CDR2 SMNVEV (reference sequence). The CDR3 has 15 amino acids. The CDR3 is CASSNLGSPNTEAFF. CDR3 in DNA: TGTGCCAGCAGTAACCTGGGGTCACCGAACACTGAAGCTTTCTTT.

The gene calls are TRBV18 and TRBJ2-7; the D is unclear. Trimming left V 3 bases short and J 0 bases short, with 12 bases between. Per the germline V gene, CDR1 is KGHSH and CDR2 is LQKENI. This CDR3 is built from 15 residues. The CDR3 reads CASSPQRGNSYEQYF. In DNA, the CDR3 is TGTGCCAGCTCACCCCAACGCGGAAACTCCTACGAGCAGTACTTC.